One sample yielded the 7 T cell receptor beta chains listed below, sequenced in a study of cytomegalovirus exposure and HLA in healthy donors. Sequenced by immunoSEQ multiplex PCR; TCRdb stores in-frame clones only, minus some. Among tens of thousands of clones listed, just over 85% were seen once. The source material was PBMCs. These TCRs come from a woman aged 25 to 39 in good health and CMV-seronegative.

This sequence joins TRBV27 and TRBJ1-2; 8 nucleotides match TRBD1. Germline trimming cut 5 bases from V and 7 bases from J; bases unmatched to any gene: 9. The length of the CDR3 is 14 residues. Per the germline V gene, CDR1 is MNHEY and CDR2 is SMNVEV (reference sequence). CDR3 sequence: CASSRDRKSFGYTF. DNA for the CDR3: TGTGCCAGCAGTCGGGACAGGAAAAGTTTTGGCTACACCTTC.

The chain couples TRBV7-2 to TRBJ2-1; weak D call: TRBD2 (5 bases). Germline V gene lookup returns CDR1 SGHTA and CDR2 FQGNSA. The CDR3 totals 18 residues. The V and J ends lost 4 bases and 0 bases respectively, with 19 bases between them. The CDR3 here is CASSSPSGGPSSYNEQFF. In nucleotides, the CDR3 is TGTGCCAGCAGCTCCCCTTCGGGCGGGCCGAGCTCCTACAATGAGCAGTTCTTC.

The chain links TRBV15 to TRBJ1-4; tentatively, D is TRBD1 (6 bases). The CDR3 contains 15 residues. V was shortened by 5 bases and J by 3 bases, with 13 bases between the two germline ends. Germline assignment: CDR1 LNHNV and CDR2 YYDKDF (reference sequence). CDR3 sequence: CATSSRTDSNEKLFF. In DNA, the CDR3 is TGTGCCACCAGCTCAAGGACAGATTCTAATGAAAAACTGTTTTTT.

The CDR3 DNA reads TGTGCCAGCAAAAAGCGGGAGGGCCAGGGCGGTGAGCAGTTCTTC. This codes for CASKKREGQGGEQFF. V usage is TRBV2 and J usage is TRBJ2-1; TRBD2 matches 10 bases. Germline-derived CDR1 and CDR2 are SNHLY and FYNNEI. J gave up 9 bases and V 7 bases, and 12 bases lay outside the gene matches. This CDR3 is built from 15 residues.

This clone was picked up one time. V is TRBV11-3 and J is TRBJ2-7; no clear D. Trimming left V 5 bases short and J 3 bases short, with 11 bases between. Per germline, CDR1 SGHNT and CDR2 YENEEA. This CDR3 comprises 13 residues. The CDR3 protein is CASSVGPHYEQYF. The CDR3 DNA sequence: TGTGCCAGCAGCGTAGGGCCTCACTACGAGCAGTACTTC.

This chain connects TRBV6-6 to TRBJ1-2; 8 bases agree with TRBD1. Germline trimming cut 6 bases from V and 4 bases from J; bases unmatched to any gene: 4. The germline CDR1 and CDR2 sequences are MNHNY and SVGAGI (reference sequence). The CDR3 loop spans 13 amino acids. As DNA, the CDR3 is TGTGCCAGCAGCCACCAGGGGGCCTATGGCTACACCTTC. Residues: CASSHQGAYGYTF.

A word on this clone: The same CDR3 is also encoded by other DNA sequences in this sample. The V call is TRBV6-5, the J call TRBJ2-7, with D maybe TRBD2 (5 bases). The germline CDR1 and CDR2 sequences are MNHEY and SVGAGI. CDR3 length: 14 amino acids. V lost 0 bases, J lost 1 base, and 7 bases lay in between. The CDR3 loop is CASSYSGGSYEQYF. The CDR3 DNA reads TGTGCCAGCAGTTACTCTGGAGGTTCCTACGAGCAGTACTTC.